The 14 T cell receptor beta chains given below trace back to one sample, sequenced in a study of blood T cell repertoires in COVID-19. Some clones are missing from TCRdb's copy, which holds only in-frame ones; the method was immunoSEQ multiplex PCR. Of about 80,000 clones in the sample, roughly three quarters were seen once. The sequenced sample was peripheral blood. The receptors stem from a man between 70 and 80 years old with active or convalescent COVID-19.

This chain connects TRBV6-1 to TRBJ1-1; D possibly corresponds to TRBD1 (6 bases). Germline V gene lookup returns CDR1 MNHNS and CDR2 SASEGT. CDR3 length: 17 amino acids. V gave up 2 bases and J gave up 1 base, with 17 bases separating them. CDR3 sequence: CASSELLTRGANTEAFF. The CDR3 nucleotides are TGTGCCAGCAGTGAACTTCTAACCAGGGGCGCGAACACTGAAGCTTTCTTT.

The chain employs TRBV28 and TRBJ1-5, with D possibly TRBD1 on 6 matching bases. Germline assignment: CDR1 MDHEN and CDR2 SYDVKM. Trimming stripped 2 bases from V and 0 bases from J, with 11 bases between. The CDR3 runs to 16 residues. CDR3 sequence reads: CASSLTGSYSNQPQHF. The CDR3 coding sequence is TGTGCCAGCAGTTTAACAGGGTCTTATAGCAATCAGCCCCAGCATTTT.

The genes are TRBV7-6 and TRBJ1-2; 7 nucleotides agree with TRBD1. CDR3 length: 15 amino acids. The junction had 9 bases not matched to a gene; V was cut back by 1 base and J by 7 bases. Germline-derived CDR1 and CDR2 are SGHVS and FNYEAQ. The CDR3 reads CASSLGEDRLSGYTF. The CDR3 DNA sequence: TGTGCCAGCAGCTTAGGGGAGGACAGGTTGAGTGGCTACACCTTC.

This chain links TRBV6-5 with TRBJ2-7; D is possibly TRBD1 (6 bases). The CDR3 is made up of 14 amino acids. V lost 0 bases and J 6 bases, leaving 12 bases between the germline ends. Looked up from germline, CDR1 is MNHEY and CDR2 is SVGAGI. The CDR3 DNA is TGTGCCAGCAGTTACTCTGGAAGAGGGGGCGAGCAGTACTTC. It specifies CASSYSGRGGEQYF.

The chain combines TRBV9 with TRBJ2-3; TRBD2 matches at 8 bases. The CDR3 covers 14 residues. The germline V gene has CDR1 SGDLS and CDR2 YYNGEE. The junction had 4 bases not matched to a gene; V was cut back by 0 bases and J by 7 bases. Here the CDR3 reads CASSVGGGRNTQYF. The CDR3 DNA is TGTGCCAGCAGCGTAGGCGGGGGGAGGAATACGCAGTATTTT.

J is TRBJ1-1 and V is TRBV2; D possibly corresponds to TRBD1 (5 bases). The CDR3 sequence is 15 residues long. Trimming took 2 bases from V and 0 from J, leaving 10 bases between them. Germline CDR1 SNHLY, CDR2 FYNNEI. Here the CDR3 DNA reads TGTGCCAGCAGTGAACAGGGAGGGGTGAACACTGAAGCTTTCTTT. This gives the protein CASSEQGGVNTEAFF.

This chain uses TRBV21-1 with TRBJ2-6; the table's D call, TRBD1, was not checked against the DNA. TRBV21-1 is marked as a pseudogene. CDR3 length: 19 amino acids. Here the CDR3 DNA reads TGTGCCAGCAACACAAGGGACAGGGGCCCCCATTCTGGGGCCAACGTCCTGACTTTC. It encodes CASNTRDRGPHSGANVLTF.

V gene TRBV28 combines with J gene TRBJ2-7; TRBD1 aligns across 11 bases. CDR1 MDHEN and CDR2 SYDVKM come from the germline V gene. With V trimmed by 8 bases and J by 2 bases, 5 bases remained unmatched. The CDR3 spans 14 residues. The CDR3 DNA reads TGTGCCAGCTTGCCGGGACAGGGGGCCTACGAGCAGTACTTC. Translated, it gives CASLPGQGAYEQYF.

The chain carries TRBV29-1 and TRBJ2-3, with D possibly TRBD2 on 5 matching bases. The CDR3 spans 13 residues. V was trimmed by 4 bases and J by 6 bases, leaving 14 bases between them. Germline lookup yields CDR1 SQVTM and CDR2 ANQGSEA. The CDR3 DNA sequence: TGCAGCGTTGGAGCAGGAGGAAGGGATACGCAGTATTTT. Its translation is CSVGAGGRDTQYF.

V usage is TRBV7-9 and J usage is TRBJ2-3; 7 bases map to TRBD2. J lost 0 bases, V lost 5 bases, and 5 bases had no gene match. There are 15 residues in the CDR3. Germline V gene sequence: CDR1 SEHNR, CDR2 FQNEAQ (reference sequence). In DNA form, the CDR3 reads TGTGCCAGCAGCCTTAGCGGGTTGAGCACAGATACGCAGTATTTT. This codes for CASSLSGLSTDTQYF.

V and J are TRBV18 and TRBJ1-1; D gene uncertain. CDR1 is KGHSH and CDR2 is LQKENI in the germline V gene. CDR3 length: 15 amino acids. The ends were cut back, 5 bases at V and 6 bases at J, with 19 bases in the middle. The CDR3 loop is CASSKEVTLDAEAFF. CDR3 bases: TGTGCCAGCTCAAAAGAGGTAACGTTGGATGCTGAAGCTTTCTTT.

The CDR3 region is CAWSSGGLEQYF. As DNA, the CDR3 is TGTGCCTGGAGTTCAGGTGGATTGGAGCAGTACTTC. V gene TRBV30 combines with J gene TRBJ2-7; the D is unclear. The CDR3 runs 12 residues. CDR1 and CDR2 (germline): GTSNPN, SVGIG (reference sequence). Trimming shortened V by 2 bases and J by 7 bases, and 12 bases separated the two germline ends.

The chain joins TRBV5-1 to TRBJ2-2; D perhaps matches TRBD1 (5 bases). The ends were cut back, 5 bases at V and 3 bases at J, with 14 bases in the middle. CDR1 is SGHRS, CDR2 YFSETQ, per germline. CDR3 size: 15 residues. DNA of the CDR3: TGCGCCAGCAGTCAAGGGGCCACCTACACCGGGGAGCTGTTTTTT. This gives the protein CASSQGATYTGELFF.

Concerning this clone: At the DNA level, this CDR3 is encoded by other sequences in the same sample as well. This chain links TRBV28 with TRBJ2-7, with a weak D call TRBD1 (5 bases). Germline CDR1 reads MDHEN; CDR2 reads SYDVKM. The CDR3 covers 12 residues. Trimming removed 4 bases from V and 4 bases from J, with 8 bases in between. CDR3 in DNA: TGTGCCAGCAGTTCCAGGGTTTACGAGCAGTACTTC. This encodes CASSSRVYEQYF.